This T cell receptor beta chain was retrieved from a study of cytomegalovirus exposure and HLA in healthy donors. As for the study in general: From donors who were HLA-typed, an early data release held 75 million to 85 million unique TCRs.

The PCR ran on 60 Vbeta and 13 Jbeta primers. Clones were sequenced by immunoSEQ multiplex PCR, and TCRdb holds only the in-frame ones, with some missing. Altogether about 93,000 clones are present, around 73% being singletons, with the ten largest covering over 3%. This TCR was sampled from a woman in her thirties or forties in good health and CMV-seronegative. Input material: PBMCs.

The DNA of the CDR3 is TGTGCCAGTAGGGACCCTTCGCGGGAACCCAACAATGAGCAGTTCTTC. This codes for CASRDPSREPNNEQFF. This rearrangement joins TRBV19 to TRBJ2-1; D possibly corresponds to TRBD2 (6 bases). Between the trimmed V and J ends, which lost 6 bases and 5 bases, there was a span of 20 bases. CDR3 length equals 16 residues. Germline loops: CDR1 LNHDA, CDR2 SQIVND (reference sequence).